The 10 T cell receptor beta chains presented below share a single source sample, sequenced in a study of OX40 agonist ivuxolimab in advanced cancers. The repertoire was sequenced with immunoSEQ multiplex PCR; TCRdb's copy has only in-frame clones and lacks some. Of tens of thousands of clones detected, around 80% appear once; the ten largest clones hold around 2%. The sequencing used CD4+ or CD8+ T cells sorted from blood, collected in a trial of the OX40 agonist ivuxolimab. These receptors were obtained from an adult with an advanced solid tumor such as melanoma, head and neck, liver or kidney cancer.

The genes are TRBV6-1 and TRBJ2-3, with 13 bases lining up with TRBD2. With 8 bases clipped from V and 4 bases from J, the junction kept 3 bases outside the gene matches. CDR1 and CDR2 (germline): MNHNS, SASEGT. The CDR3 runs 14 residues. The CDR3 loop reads CASGTSGAPDTQYF. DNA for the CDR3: TGTGCCAGCGGGACTAGCGGGGCCCCAGATACGCAGTATTTT.

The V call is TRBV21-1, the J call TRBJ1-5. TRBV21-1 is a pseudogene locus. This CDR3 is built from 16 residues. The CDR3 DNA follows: TGTGCCAGCAGCAATCCCCCAGGGAGATATTGTCAGCCCCAGCATTTT. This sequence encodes CASSNPPGRYCQPQHF.

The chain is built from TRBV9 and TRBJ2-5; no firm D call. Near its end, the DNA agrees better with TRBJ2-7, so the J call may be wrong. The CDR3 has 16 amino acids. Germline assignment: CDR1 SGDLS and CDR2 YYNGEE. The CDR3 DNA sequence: TGTGCCAGCAGCGTAGGGATCGCTCCTGACTCCTACGAGCAGTACTTC. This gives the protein CASSVGIAPDSYEQYF.

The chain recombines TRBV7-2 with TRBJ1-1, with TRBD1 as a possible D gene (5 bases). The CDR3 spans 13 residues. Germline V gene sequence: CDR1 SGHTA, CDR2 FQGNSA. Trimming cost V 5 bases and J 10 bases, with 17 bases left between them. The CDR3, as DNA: TGTGCCAGCAGCCGGGGTGGCAGGGAAGGAGCTTTCTTT. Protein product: CASSRGGREGAFF.

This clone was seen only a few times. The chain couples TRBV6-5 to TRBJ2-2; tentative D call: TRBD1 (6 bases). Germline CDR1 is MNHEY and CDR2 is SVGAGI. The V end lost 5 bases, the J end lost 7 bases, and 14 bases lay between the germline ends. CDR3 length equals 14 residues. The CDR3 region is CASSPRGSGGELFF. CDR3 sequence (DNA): TGTGCCAGCAGTCCGAGGGGGTCGGGCGGGGAGCTGTTTTTT.

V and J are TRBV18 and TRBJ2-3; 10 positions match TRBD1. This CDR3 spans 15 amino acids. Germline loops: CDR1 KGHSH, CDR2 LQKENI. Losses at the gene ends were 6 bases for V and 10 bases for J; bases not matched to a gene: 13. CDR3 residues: CASSPGQGISVAQYF. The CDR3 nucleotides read TGTGCCAGCTCGCCGGGACAGGGGATATCAGTTGCGCAGTATTTT. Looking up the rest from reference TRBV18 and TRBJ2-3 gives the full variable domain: NAGVMQNPRHLVRRRGQEARLRCSPMKGHSHVYWYRQLPEEGLKFMVYLQKENIIDESGMPKERFSAEFPKEGPSILRIQQVVRGDSAAYFCASSPGQGISVAQYFGPGTRLTVL.

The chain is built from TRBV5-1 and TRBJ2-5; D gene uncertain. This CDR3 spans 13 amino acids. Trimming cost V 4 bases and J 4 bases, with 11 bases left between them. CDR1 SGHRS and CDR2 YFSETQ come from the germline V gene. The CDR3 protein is CASSPTPGETQYF. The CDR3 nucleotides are TGCGCCAGCAGCCCGACACCCGGAGAGACCCAGTACTTC. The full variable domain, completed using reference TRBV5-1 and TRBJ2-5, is KAGVTQTPRYLIKTRGQQVTLSCSPISGHRSVSWYQQTPGQGLQFLFEYFSETQRNKGNFPGRFSGRQFSNSRSEMNVSTLELGDSALYLCASSPTPGETQYFGPGTRLLVL.

CDR3 region: CSVGQSMDYGYTF. Here the CDR3 DNA reads TGCAGCGTAGGACAGAGCATGGACTATGGCTACACCTTC. The chain carries TRBV29-1 and TRBJ1-2; TRBD1 might be the D (6 bases). The CDR3 contains 13 residues. V was cut by 6 bases and J by 3 bases, with 14 bases left in between. From germline, CDR1 is SQVTM and CDR2 ANQGSEA.

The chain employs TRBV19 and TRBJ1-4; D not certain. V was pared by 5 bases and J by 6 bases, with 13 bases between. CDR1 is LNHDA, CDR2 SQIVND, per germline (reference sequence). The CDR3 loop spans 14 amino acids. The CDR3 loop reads CASSHRGRYEKLFF. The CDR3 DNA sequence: TGTGCCAGTAGTCACAGAGGTCGGTATGAAAAACTGTTTTTT.

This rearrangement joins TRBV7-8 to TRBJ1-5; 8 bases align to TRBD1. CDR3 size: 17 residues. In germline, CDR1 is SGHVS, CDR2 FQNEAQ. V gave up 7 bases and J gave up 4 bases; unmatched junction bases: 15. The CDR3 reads CASIRGIPGGLNQPQHF. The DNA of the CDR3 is TGTGCCAGCATCCGGGGGATCCCAGGGGGCCTTAATCAGCCCCAGCATTTT.